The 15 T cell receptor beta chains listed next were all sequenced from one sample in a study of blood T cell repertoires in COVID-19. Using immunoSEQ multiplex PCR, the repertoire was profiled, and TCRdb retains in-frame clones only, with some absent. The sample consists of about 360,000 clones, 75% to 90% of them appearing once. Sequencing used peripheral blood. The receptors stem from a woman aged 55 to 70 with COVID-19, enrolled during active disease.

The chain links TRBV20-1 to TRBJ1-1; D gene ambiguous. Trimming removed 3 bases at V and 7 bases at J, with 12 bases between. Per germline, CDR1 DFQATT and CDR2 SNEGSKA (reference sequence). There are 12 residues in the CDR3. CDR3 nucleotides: TGCAGTGCTAGTACCCCCGGGAGTGAAGCTTTCTTT. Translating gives CSASTPGSEAFF.

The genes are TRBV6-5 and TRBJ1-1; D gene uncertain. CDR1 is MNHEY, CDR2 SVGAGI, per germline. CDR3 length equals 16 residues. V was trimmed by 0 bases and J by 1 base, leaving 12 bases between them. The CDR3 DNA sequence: TGTGCCAGCAGTTACTCGATTCCGACACCGAACACTGAAGCTTTCTTT. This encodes CASSYSIPTPNTEAFF.

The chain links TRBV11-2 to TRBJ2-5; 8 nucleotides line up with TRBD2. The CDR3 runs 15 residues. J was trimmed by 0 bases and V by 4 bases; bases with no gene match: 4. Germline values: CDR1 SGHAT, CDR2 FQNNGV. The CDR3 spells CASSSPLADQETQYF. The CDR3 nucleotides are TGTGCCAGCAGCTCACCACTAGCGGACCAAGAGACCCAGTACTTC.

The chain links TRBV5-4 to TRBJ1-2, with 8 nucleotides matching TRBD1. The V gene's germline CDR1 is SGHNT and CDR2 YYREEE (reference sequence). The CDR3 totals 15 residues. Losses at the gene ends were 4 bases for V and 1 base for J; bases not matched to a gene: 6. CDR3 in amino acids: CASSRPGQVNYGYTF. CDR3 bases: TGTGCCAGCAGCAGACCGGGACAGGTTAACTATGGCTACACCTTC.

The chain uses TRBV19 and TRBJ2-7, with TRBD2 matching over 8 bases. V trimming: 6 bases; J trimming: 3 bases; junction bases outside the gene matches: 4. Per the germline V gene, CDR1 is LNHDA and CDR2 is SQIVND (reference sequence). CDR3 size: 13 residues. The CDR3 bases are TGTGCCAGTAGGGGGACTAGTCTCTACGAGCAGTACTTC. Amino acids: CASRGTSLYEQYF.

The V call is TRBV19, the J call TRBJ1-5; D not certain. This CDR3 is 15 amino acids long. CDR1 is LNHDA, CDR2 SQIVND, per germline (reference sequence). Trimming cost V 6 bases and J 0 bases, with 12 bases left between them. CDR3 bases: TGTGCCAGTAGGTTAACAGATTATAGCAATCAGCCCCAGCATTTT. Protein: CASRLTDYSNQPQHF.

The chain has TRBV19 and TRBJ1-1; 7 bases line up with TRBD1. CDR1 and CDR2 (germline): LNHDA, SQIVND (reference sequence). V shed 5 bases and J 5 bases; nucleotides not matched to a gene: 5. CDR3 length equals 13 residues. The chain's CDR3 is CASSDRDGTEAFF. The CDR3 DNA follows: TGTGCCAGTAGTGACAGGGATGGGACTGAAGCTTTCTTT.

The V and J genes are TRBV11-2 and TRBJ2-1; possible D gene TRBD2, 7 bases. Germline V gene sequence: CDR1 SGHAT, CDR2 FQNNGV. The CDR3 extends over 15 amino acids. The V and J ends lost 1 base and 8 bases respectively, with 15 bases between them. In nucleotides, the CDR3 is TGTGCCAGCAGCTTAGCTGGCGGGGGCGGGGATGAGCAGTTCTTC. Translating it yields CASSLAGGGGDEQFF.

The CDR3: CASRQRGNTEAFF. In DNA form, the CDR3 reads TGTGCCAGCAGGCAAAGAGGGAACACTGAAGCTTTCTTT. The V gene is TRBV3-1 (or the pseudogene TRBV3-2), the J gene TRBJ1-1, with unresolved D. The ends were cut back, 6 bases at V and 1 base at J, with 9 bases in the middle. CDR3 length equals 13 residues. The germline V gene encodes CDR1 LGHDT and CDR2 YNNKEL (reference sequence).

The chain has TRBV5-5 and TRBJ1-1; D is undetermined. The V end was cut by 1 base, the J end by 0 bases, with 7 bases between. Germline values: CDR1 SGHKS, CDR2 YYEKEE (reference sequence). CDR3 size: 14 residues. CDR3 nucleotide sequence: TGTGCCAGCAGCTTGCCACATCTGAACACTGAAGCTTTCTTT. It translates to CASSLPHLNTEAFF.

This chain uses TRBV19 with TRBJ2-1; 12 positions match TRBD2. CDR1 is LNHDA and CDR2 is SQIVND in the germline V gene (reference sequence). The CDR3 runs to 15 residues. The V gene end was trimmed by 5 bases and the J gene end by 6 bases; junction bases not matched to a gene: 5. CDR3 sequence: CASSPLAGGPNEQFF. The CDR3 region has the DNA TGTGCCAGTAGTCCTCTAGCGGGGGGGCCCAATGAGCAGTTCTTC.

The DNA of the CDR3 is TGTGCCAGCTCACCCGGGATGAGCATGAACACTGAAGCTTTCTTT. Translated: CASSPGMSMNTEAFF. The rearrangement uses TRBV18 and TRBJ1-1; no clear D. Between the trimmed V and J ends, which lost 3 bases and 0 bases, there was a span of 11 bases. CDR3 length: 15 amino acids. The V gene's germline CDR1 is KGHSH and CDR2 LQKENI.

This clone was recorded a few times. The CDR3 loop reads CASSYSLRRILTSSYNEQFF. The CDR3, as DNA: TGTGCCAGCAGTTACTCGCTTCGTAGAATCCTTACGAGCTCCTACAATGAGCAGTTCTTC. The gene calls are TRBV6-2 or TRBV6-3 and TRBJ2-1; D is unresolved. V lost 0 bases to trimming and J lost 0 bases, with 21 bases between them. Germline CDR1 is MNHEY and CDR2 is SVGEGT. The CDR3 loop spans 20 amino acids.

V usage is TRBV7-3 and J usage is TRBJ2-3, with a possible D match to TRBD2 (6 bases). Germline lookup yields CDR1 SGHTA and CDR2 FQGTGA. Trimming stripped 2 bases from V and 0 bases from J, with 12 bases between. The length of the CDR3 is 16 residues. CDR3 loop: CASSLAAGLSTDTQYF. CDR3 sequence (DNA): TGTGCCAGCAGCTTAGCGGCGGGGTTAAGCACAGATACGCAGTATTTT.

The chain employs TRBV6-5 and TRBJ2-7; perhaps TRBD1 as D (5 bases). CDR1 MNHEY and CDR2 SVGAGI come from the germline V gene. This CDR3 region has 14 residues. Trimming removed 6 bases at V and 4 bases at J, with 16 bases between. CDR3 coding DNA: TGTGCCAGCAGCCCGAGTAGGGGCAGGTACGAGCAGTACTTC. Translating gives CASSPSRGRYEQYF.